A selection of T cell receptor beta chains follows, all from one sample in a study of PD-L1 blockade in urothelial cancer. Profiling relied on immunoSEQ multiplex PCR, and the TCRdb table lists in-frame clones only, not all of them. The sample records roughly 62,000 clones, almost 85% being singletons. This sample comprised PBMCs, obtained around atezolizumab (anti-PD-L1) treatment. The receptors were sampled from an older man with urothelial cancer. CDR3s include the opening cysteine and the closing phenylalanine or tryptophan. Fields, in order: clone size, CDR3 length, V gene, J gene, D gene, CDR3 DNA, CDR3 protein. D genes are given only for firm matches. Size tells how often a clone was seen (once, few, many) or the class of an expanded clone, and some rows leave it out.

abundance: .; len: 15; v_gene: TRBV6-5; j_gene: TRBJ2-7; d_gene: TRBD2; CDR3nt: TGTGCCAGCAGTTACCTACTAGCGGGAGGCTACGAGCAGTACTTC; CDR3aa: CASSYLLAGGYEQYF
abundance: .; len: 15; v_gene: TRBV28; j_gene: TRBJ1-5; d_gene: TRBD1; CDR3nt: TGTGCCAGCAGTCCTGCACAGGGGCTCGTTCAGCCCCAGCATTTT; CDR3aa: CASSPAQGLVQPQHF
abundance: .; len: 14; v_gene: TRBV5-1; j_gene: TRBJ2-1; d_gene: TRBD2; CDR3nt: TGCGCCAGCCGCGGGCTAGCGGGAACAAATGAGCAGTTCTTC; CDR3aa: CASRGLAGTNEQFF
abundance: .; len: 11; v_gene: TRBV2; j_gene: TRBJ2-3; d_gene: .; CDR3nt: TGTGCCAGCACCTTGCGTGATACGCAGTATTTT; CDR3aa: CASTLRDTQYF
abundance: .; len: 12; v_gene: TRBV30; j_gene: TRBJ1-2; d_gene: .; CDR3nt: TGTGCCTGGAGTGTTAGGAGAGGTGGCTACACCTTC; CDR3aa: CAWSVRRGGYTF
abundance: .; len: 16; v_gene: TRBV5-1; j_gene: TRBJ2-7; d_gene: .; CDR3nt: TGCGCCCAGCAGAGTGCCCAGTTGGCCCACAGCTACGAGCAGTACTTC; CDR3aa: CAQQSAQLAHSYEQYF
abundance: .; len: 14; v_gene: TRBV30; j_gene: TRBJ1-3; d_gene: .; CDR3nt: TGTGCCTGGAGTACCGGGGGTAGTGGAAACACCATATATTTT; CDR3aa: CAWSTGGSGNTIYF
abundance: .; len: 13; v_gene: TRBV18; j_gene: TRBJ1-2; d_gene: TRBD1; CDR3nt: TGTGCCAGCTCACCACGGGACAGAACCTCCTTTTTCTTC; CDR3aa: CASSPRDRTSFFF
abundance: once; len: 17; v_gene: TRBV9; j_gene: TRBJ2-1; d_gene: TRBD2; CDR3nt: TGTGCCAGCAGCCCACGACTAGCGGGAGAGATCTACAATGAGCAGTTCTTC; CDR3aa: CASSPRLAGEIYNEQFF
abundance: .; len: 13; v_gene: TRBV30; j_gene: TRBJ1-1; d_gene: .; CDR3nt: TGTGCCTGGAGTGCCAGGGCGAACACTGAAGCTTTCTTT; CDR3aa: CAWSARANTEAFF
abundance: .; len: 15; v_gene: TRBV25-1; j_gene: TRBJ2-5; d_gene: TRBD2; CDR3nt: TGTGCCAGCAGTGAGCTAGCGGGAGGGCAAGAGACCCAGTACTTC; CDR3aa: CASSELAGGQETQYF
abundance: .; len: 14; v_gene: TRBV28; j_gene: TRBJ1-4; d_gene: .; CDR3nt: TGTGCCAGCTTGAGGAGGGAGTCTAATGAAAAACTGTTTTTT; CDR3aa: CASLRRESNEKLFF
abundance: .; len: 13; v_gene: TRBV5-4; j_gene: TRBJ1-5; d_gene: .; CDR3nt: TGTGCCAGCAGCTCAGGGTTCAATCAGCCCCAGCATTTT; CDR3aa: CASSSGFNQPQHF
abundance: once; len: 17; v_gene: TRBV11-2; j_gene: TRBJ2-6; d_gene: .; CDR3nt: TGTGCCAGCAGCTTTGACCTACGGAGCTCTGGGGCCAACGTCCTGACTTTC; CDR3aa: CASSFDLRSSGANVLTF
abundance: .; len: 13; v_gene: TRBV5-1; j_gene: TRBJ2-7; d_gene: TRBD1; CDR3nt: TGCGCCAGCAGCTTGACAGGGGGATACGAGCAGTACTTC; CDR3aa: CASSLTGGYEQYF
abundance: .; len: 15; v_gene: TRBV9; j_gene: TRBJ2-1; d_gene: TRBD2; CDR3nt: TGTGCCAGCAGCCCCCGTCTAGCGGGTTACAATGAGCAGTTCTTC; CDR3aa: CASSPRLAGYNEQFF
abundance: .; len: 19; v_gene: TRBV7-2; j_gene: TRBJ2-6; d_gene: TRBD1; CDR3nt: TGTGCCAGCAGCATTAGGGCGGGGACAGGCCCTCTGGGGGCCAACGTCCTGACTTTC; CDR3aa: CASSIRAGTGPLGANVLTF
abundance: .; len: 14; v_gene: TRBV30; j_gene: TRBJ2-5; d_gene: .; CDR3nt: TGTGCCTGTTCGGGCAGGGGAGGGCAAGAGACCCAGTACTTC; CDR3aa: CACSGRGGQETQYF
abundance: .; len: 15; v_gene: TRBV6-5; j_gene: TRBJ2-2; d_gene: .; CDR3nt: TGTGCCAGCAGTTACGGCCATACGAACACCGGGGAGCTGTTTTTT; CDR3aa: CASSYGHTNTGELFF
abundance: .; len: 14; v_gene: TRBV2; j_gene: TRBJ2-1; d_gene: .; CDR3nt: TGTGCCAGCAGACCGGGACTCGCTTTCAATGAGCAGTTCTTC; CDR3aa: CASRPGLAFNEQFF